This TCR beta chain was obtained from a study of Ad26.COV2.S vaccination and SARS-CoV-2 variants. Study-wide context: Dosing was one shot or two shots 56 days apart.

The CDR3 loop spans 15 amino acids. Germline trimming cut 5 bases from V and 1 base from J; bases unmatched to any gene: 7. The germline CDR1 and CDR2 sequences are MNHEY and SVGEGT. Treatment reported: around 19 received Ad26.COV2.S at low or high dose, single or two shots; five or six received placebo; per-sample allocation not given. Sampling occurred on day 63 after the first vaccine or placebo injection. TCRdb keeps only in-frame clones here, not all; method: immunoSEQ multiplex PCR. The table lists some 290,000 clones, 85% to 90% of them singletons, with more than 1.5% in the top ten. This rearrangement joins TRBV6-2 or TRBV6-3 to TRBJ2-5, with 7 bases fitting TRBD1. This sequence was found in a person aged 18 to 65 who received the Ad26.COV2.S COVID-19 vaccine or a placebo. Sequencing used peripheral blood, obtained in a trial of Ad26.COV2.S vaccine versus placebo. CDR3 sequence: CASSLYRDSQETQYF. CDR3 in DNA: TGTGCCAGCAGTCTATACCGGGACAGCCAAGAGACCCAGTACTTC.